The 7 T cell receptor beta chains presented below share a single source sample, sequenced in a study of CD8+ T cells in alopecia areata. The treatment was: oral pan-JAK inhibitor, 5-10 mg twice daily. Extracted RNA was reverse transcribed into cDNA, the sequencing template. Profiled with immunoSEQ multiplex PCR; TCRdb holds only in-frame clones, not every one. Of 90,000 to 120,000 clones listed, 84% are singletons. The sequencing here drew on CD8+ T cells sorted from blood, taken at week 24, from a patient treated with tofacitinib. These receptors originate from a human donor with alopecia areata.

The rearrangement uses TRBV19 and TRBJ1-1, with 7 bases identical to TRBD1. V shed 7 bases, J shed 1 base, and the junction held 6 bases outside the gene matches. Germline V lookup: CDR1 LNHDA, CDR2 SQIVND (reference sequence). The CDR3 is made up of 14 amino acids. CDR3 coding DNA: TGTGCCAGTACCATACAGGGGCCGAACACTGAAGCTTTCTTT. It codes for CASTIQGPNTEAFF.

The genes are TRBV7-8 and TRBJ2-6; D ambiguous. Germline values: CDR1 SGHVS, CDR2 FQNEAQ. The V and J ends lost 1 base and 0 bases respectively, with 7 bases between them. The CDR3 loop spans 16 amino acids. CDR3 coding DNA: TGTGCCAGCAGCTTAGTACAGATCTCTGGGGCCAACGTCCTGACTTTC. Translated: CASSLVQISGANVLTF.

This sequence joins TRBV29-1 and TRBJ2-1; 15 bases line up with TRBD2. Germline V gene data show CDR1 as SQVTM and CDR2 as ANQGSEA. The length of the CDR3 is 15 residues. The junction had 5 bases not matched to a gene; V was cut back by 3 bases and J by 8 bases. The CDR3 DNA reads TGCAGCGTTGACAGGACTAGCGGGGGGGCGGATGAGCAGTTCTTC. It is translated as CSVDRTSGGADEQFF.

This rearrangement joins TRBV2 to TRBJ1-2, with D unclear. Deletions cut 8 bases from V and 3 bases from J, with 13 bases between. Germline assignment: CDR1 SNHLY and CDR2 FYNNEI. This CDR3 spans 13 amino acids. In nucleotides, the CDR3 is TGTGCCAGCTTTGAGGACGTCGACTATGGCTACACCTTC. This codes for CASFEDVDYGYTF.

The V call is TRBV6-5, the J call TRBJ1-2; 7 bases fit TRBD1. CDR3 length: 14 amino acids. CDR1 MNHEY and CDR2 SVGAGI come from the germline V gene. The trim removed 0 bases at V and 7 bases at J, leaving 5 bases unmatched. The CDR3 sequence: CASSYSTQGTGYTF. DNA of the CDR3: TGTGCCAGCAGTTACTCGACACAGGGGACTGGCTACACCTTC.

CDR3 DNA sequence: TGTGCCAGCAGCCAGAACGGCTACGAGCAGTACTTC. Translating it yields CASSQNGYEQYF. The chain uses TRBV7-2 and TRBJ2-7; unclear D gene. V was trimmed by 5 bases and J by 3 bases, leaving 8 bases between them. CDR1 is SGHTA, CDR2 FQGNSA, per germline. The CDR3 extends over 12 amino acids.

The chain combines TRBV6-5 with TRBJ1-2; the D is unclear. V lost 6 bases to trimming and J lost 8 bases, with 19 bases between them. Germline CDR1 is MNHEY and CDR2 is SVGAGI. The length of the CDR3 is 14 residues. The CDR3: CASSSPLTERGYTF. DNA of the CDR3: TGTGCCAGCAGCTCGCCCCTAACTGAAAGGGGCTACACCTTC.